This record looks at one TCR beta chain sequence and its context. Its antigen remains unknown. Germline V gives CDR1 SGHAT, CDR2 FQNNGV. This CDR3 contains 16 residues. After removal of 1 base from V and 4 bases from J, the junction contained 7 bases not matched to a gene. The data belong to a study of graft-versus-host responses after intestinal transplantation. Overall study: As for transplant type, recipients had multivisceral, liver-intestinal, or isolated intestinal grafts. Induction using anti-thymocyte globulin, followed by tacrolimus and steroids for 2 to 4 years, was given to all recipients. The study, taken as a whole, reports: Some patients had graft-donor T cell macrochimerism, and their allografts showed high graft-versus-host to host-versus-graft clonal ratios.

Some clones are missing from TCRdb's copy, which holds only in-frame ones; the method was immunoSEQ multiplex PCR. The sample has some 83,000 clones; 91% are singletons. Material: unstimulated CD4+ T cells sorted from spleen or lymph node cells, obtained before intestinal transplant. The rearrangement uses TRBV11-2 and TRBJ2-7, with TRBD2 matching over 10 bases. The sequence was collected from a human donor who received an intestinal transplant. The CDR3 DNA follows: TGTGCCAGCAGCTTAGGTACTGCTAGCGGGGGATACGAGCAGTACTTC. The encoded protein is CASSLGTASGGYEQYF.